Listed below are T cell receptor beta chains from one sample, sequenced in a study of blood T cell repertoires in COVID-19. Using immunoSEQ multiplex PCR, the repertoire was profiled, and TCRdb retains in-frame clones only, with some absent. Of about 170,000 clones listed, roughly 86% were seen once; the top ten hold about 7%. The sequencing sample was made of peripheral blood. All receptors come from a man in his fifties or sixties with active or convalescent COVID-19. The CDR3 runs from the conserved cysteine through the conserved F or W. The D gene is left open where the match is weak. Only some rows state a clone size, as once, few, many or a class for expanded clones.

j_gene | d_gene | v_gene | abundance | CDR3nt | CDR3aa
TRBJ1-1 | - | TRBV19 | - | TGTGCCAGTACGGGGGGTTGGGGGCCGGGAACTGAAGCTTTCTTT | CASTGGWGPGTEAFF
TRBJ2-3 | TRBD2 | TRBV7-7 | - | TGTGCTAGCAGCCCTGGACTAGAGACAGATACGCAGTATTTT | CASSPGLETDTQYF
TRBJ1-4 | TRBD1 | TRBV11-3 | - | TGTGCCAGCAGCCTCCGGACAGGGGGAACAACTAATGAAAAACTGTTTTTT | CASSLRTGGTTNEKLFF
TRBJ2-7 | - | TRBV4-3 | - | TGCGCCAGCAGCCAAGACCTGGGCTTTGCACAGATTGAGCAGTACTTC | CASSQDLGFAQIEQYF
TRBJ1-5 | - | TRBV6-4 | - | TGTGCCAGCAGTGACTCTTGGCAGGGCAGTTCAAGGGGCAATCAGCCCCAGCATTTT | CASSDSWQGSSRGNQPQHF
TRBJ2-1 | TRBD1 | TRBV6-2/TRBV6-3 | - | TGTGCCAGCAGTAACCCGGGACAGGGCTACAATGAGCAGTTCTTC | CASSNPGQGYNEQFF
TRBJ2-6 | - | TRBV5-6 | - | TGTGCCAGCAGCCGAATAGGGGGCTCTGGGGCCAACGTCCTGACTTTC | CASSRIGGSGANVLTF
TRBJ1-1 | - | TRBV5-4 | - | TGTGCCAGCAGCTTATTCTGGACAGAGAACACTGAAGCTTTCTTT | CASSLFWTENTEAFF
TRBJ2-1 | - | TRBV18 | few | TGTGCCAGCTCACCACTAGCTGCCGGGTACAATGAGCAGTTCTTC | CASSPLAAGYNEQFF
TRBJ2-7 | TRBD2 | TRBV3-1/TRBV3-2 | - | TGTGCCAGCAGCCGTAGCGGGGGGGTGTACGAGCAGTACTTC | CASSRSGGVYEQYF
TRBJ1-4 | TRBD1 | TRBV2 | - | TGTGCCAGCAGCCGCACAGGGGGGAGAGATGAAAAACTGTTTTTT | CASSRTGGRDEKLFF
TRBJ2-7 | - | TRBV20-1 | - | TGCAGTGCCCACGCGGGGTACGAGCAGTACTTC | CSAHAGYEQYF
TRBJ1-2 | TRBD1 | TRBV28 | - | TGTGCCAGCAGTATCCTGACAGGGGGTTATGGCTACACCTTC | CASSILTGGYGYTF
TRBJ1-2 | - | TRBV11-1 | few | TGTGCCAGCAGCGCGGACAGACTCTATGGCTACACCTTC | CASSADRLYGYTF
TRBJ2-5 | - | TRBV28 | - | TGTGCCAGCAGCTATTTGAAGAAGACCCAGTACTTC | CASSYLKKTQYF
TRBJ2-3 | - | TRBV6-5 | once | TGTGCCAGCCGAGGGGACATTAGCACAGATACGCAGTATTTT | CASRGDISTDTQYF
TRBJ1-2 | - | TRBV28 | - | TGTGCCAGCAGCCCCCGGACAGACCTCTATGGCTACACCTTC | CASSPRTDLYGYTF
TRBJ2-7 | TRBD2 | TRBV11-2 | few | TGTGCCAGCAGCACACCGGGACTAGACGAGCAGTACTTC | CASSTPGLDEQYF
TRBJ2-2 | - | TRBV19 | once | TGTGCCAGTAGTATGCAAGCGGTGCTCACCGGGGAGCTGTTTTTT | CASSMQAVLTGELFF
TRBJ2-1 | TRBD2 | TRBV7-2 | - | TGTGCCAGCAGCTTTAGCGGGGCTTTGGACTACAATGAGCAGTTCTTC | CASSFSGALDYNEQFF
TRBJ2-7 | - | TRBV5-6 | - | TGTGCCAGCAGCTTACAAGTGGACAGATTCTACGAGCAGTACTTC | CASSLQVDRFYEQYF
TRBJ2-5 | - | TRBV30 | - | TGTGCCTGGAGTCCAAGGGCCTGGAGGCAAGAGACCCAGTACTTC | CAWSPRAWRQETQYF
TRBJ2-2 | - | TRBV3-1/TRBV3-2 | once | TGTGCCAGCAGTCCTCGGGAGGCCTATATAACAGGGGGTAACACCGGGGAGCTGTTTTTT | CASSPREAYITGGNTGELFF
TRBJ2-3 | - | TRBV7-3 | - | TGTGCCAGCAGCTTAACTCCGACAGATACAGATACGCAGTATTTT | CASSLTPTDTDTQYF
TRBJ2-7 | - | TRBV18 | - | TGTGCCAGCTCACCACAGGGGTACCCTACCTACGAGCAGTACTTC | CASSPQGYPTYEQYF
TRBJ1-1 | TRBD1 | TRBV7-8 | - | TGTGCCAGCAGCTTCGGACAGGGAAGGGCTGAAGCTTTCTTT | CASSFGQGRAEAFF
TRBJ1-1 | - | TRBV6-6 | - | TGTGCCAGCAGTTACTCGCGACAGGTTAACACTGAAGCTTTCTTT | CASSYSRQVNTEAFF
TRBJ2-5 | - | TRBV24-1 | - | TGTGCCACCAGTGATTGGGGAGAACCCACCCAACAAGAGACCCAGTACTTC | CATSDWGEPTQQETQYF
TRBJ2-2 | - | TRBV7-2 | - | TGTGCCAGCAGCTTACGACGGGGAACCACCGGGGAGCTGTTTTTT | CASSLRRGTTGELFF
TRBJ2-3 | TRBD1 | TRBV19 | - | TGTGCCAGCGAAGACAGGGGGTCATCAGATACGCAGTATTTT | CASEDRGSSDTQYF
TRBJ1-1 | - | TRBV7-3 | - | TGTGCCAGCAGCCCCCTCGGCGGGAACACTGAAGCTTTCTTT | CASSPLGGNTEAFF
TRBJ2-7 | TRBD1 | TRBV6-2/TRBV6-3 | - | TGTGCCAGCAGCAACAGGGGAAATGTTTACGAGCAGTACTTC | CASSNRGNVYEQYF
TRBJ2-1 | - | TRBV24-1 | - | TGTGCCACCAGTGGCCTCACCGGAAGTTTAAGGAGCTCCTACAATGAGCAGTTCTTC | CATSGLTGSLRSSYNEQFF
TRBJ2-7 | TRBD1 | TRBV18 | - | TGTGCCAGCTCACCAGGGACAGAAGAGCAGTACTTC | CASSPGTEEQYF
TRBJ1-5 | - | TRBV29-1 | - | TGCAGCGTTGTTCAGGGGTTTGGCAATCAGCCCCAGCATTTT | CSVVQGFGNQPQHF
TRBJ2-5 | TRBD1 | TRBV24-1 | - | TGTGCCACCAGTGGTGGACAGGGGGCCGGGGAGACCCAGTACTTC | CATSGGQGAGETQYF
TRBJ2-2 | TRBD1 | TRBV2 | few | TGTGCCAGCAAGAGACAGGGGAACACCGGGGAGCTGTTTTTT | CASKRQGNTGELFF
TRBJ2-7 | TRBD1 | TRBV6-5 | - | TGTGCCAGCAGTCACCATGGACAGGGGGCCTACGAGCAGTACTTC | CASSHHGQGAYEQYF
TRBJ1-4 | TRBD1 | TRBV19 | - | TGTGCCAGTAGTTACAGGGGAGCGGAAAAACTGTTTTTT | CASSYRGAEKLFF
TRBJ1-1 | TRBD1 | TRBV6-1 | few | TGTGCCAGCAGTGAAGGACAGGGCACTGAAGCTTTCTTT | CASSEGQGTEAFF
TRBJ2-5 | - | TRBV14 | - | TGTGCCAGCAGCCGGAGGACGGGATTCCAAGAGACCCAGTACTTC | CASSRRTGFQETQYF
TRBJ2-7 | TRBD1 | TRBV18 | - | TGTGCCAGCTCACCACCCGACAGGGGTCCGCCCTACGAGCAGTACTTC | CASSPPDRGPPYEQYF
TRBJ2-1 | - | TRBV12-3/TRBV12-4 | - | TGTGCCAGCAGTTCGACAGGGAGGCTTCAGTTCTTC | CASSSTGRLQFF
TRBJ1-3 | - | TRBV6-5 | - | TGTGCCAGCAGTTATTTCGGGGGTTCTGGAAACACCATATATTTT | CASSYFGGSGNTIYF
TRBJ1-1 | TRBD1 | TRBV7-9 | - | TGTGCCAGCAGCCCCCTCACAGGGGTGAACACTGAAGCTTTCTTT | CASSPLTGVNTEAFF
TRBJ2-7 | - | TRBV4-1 | - | TGCGCCAGCAGCCCCCAGGGCAGCGCCTACGAGCAGTACTTC | CASSPQGSAYEQYF
TRBJ1-6 | TRBD1 | TRBV3-1/TRBV3-2 | - | TGTGCCAGCAGCCTCACCGGGACAGGGGTATCTCCCCTCCACTTT | CASSLTGTGVSPLHF
TRBJ1-2 | - | TRBV28 | - | TGTGCCCGCAGTTTCTTGGGGGGGCGGGGTTTTGGCTACACCTTC | CARSFLGGRGFGYTF
TRBJ1-2 | - | TRBV5-1 | - | TGCGCCAGCAGCCTATTCACAGGGACTAACTATGGCTACACCTTC | CASSLFTGTNYGYTF
TRBJ2-7 | TRBD1 | TRBV5-6 | - | TGTGCCAGCAGCTTGGGCGACAGGGTTTCCGAGCAGTACTTC | CASSLGDRVSEQYF
TRBJ1-2 | - | TRBV27 | - | TGTGCCAGCAGTCTCCGGGTAGGCTATCATGGCTACACCTTC | CASSLRVGYHGYTF
TRBJ2-1 | TRBD1 | TRBV5-1 | once | TGCGCCAGCAGCAGGGGACAGGGGGCCTACAATGAGCAGTTCTTC | CASSRGQGAYNEQFF
TRBJ2-2 | - | TRBV29-1 | - | TGCAGCGTTGACCGGGGAGGGGGCACCGGGGAGCTGTTTTTT | CSVDRGGGTGELFF
TRBJ2-2 | TRBD2 | TRBV27 | - | TGTGCCAGCAGTTCGCCGGGGAGGGGCGCCGGGGAGCTGTTTTTT | CASSSPGRGAGELFF
TRBJ2-5 | - | TRBV7-8 | - | TGTGCCAGCAGCCCGCAAGAGACCCAGTACTTC | CASSPQETQYF
TRBJ2-7 | TRBD1 | TRBV27 | - | TGTGCCAGCAGTTCCACAGGGGGTGGCTACGAGCAGTACTTC | CASSSTGGGYEQYF
TRBJ1-2 | - | TRBV3-1/TRBV3-2 | - | TGTGCCAGCAGCCAAGATCAGCAGGGGTATGGCTACACCTTC | CASSQDQQGYGYTF